The clone carrying this T cell receptor (beta chain) appeared a few times. The sample belongs to a study of patients and donors after allogeneic stem cell transplantation. A single record per CDR3 protein comes from TCRdb applying MiXCR to the RT-PCR reads. The sample records a few hundred thousand distinct CDR3 sequences, 38% being singletons. CDR3 length equals 18 residues. Germline CDR1 and CDR2: SGHTA and FQGNSA. The V and J ends lost 4 bases and 2 bases, in that order; junction bases with no gene match: 14. This TCR was sampled from a human donor who was either an allogeneic HSCT recipient or a stem cell or donor lymphocyte infusion donor (not recorded which). It is not recorded whose cells these are; they may come from a transplant donor. The chain has TRBV7-2 and TRBJ1-5; 7 positions agree with TRBD1. Sequences were obtained from blood, either unsorted or a sorted T cell fraction (not recorded which). Written as DNA, the CDR3 is TGTGCCAGCAGCTCCTACCTGGGAGGGGGCTGGGGCAATCAGCCCCAGCATTTT. Residues: CASSSYLGGGWGNQPQHF.